The text below deals with one TCR beta chain. Its antigen remains unidentified. No much larger clone is present one base from it, and per-base qualities are unavailable. This entry belongs to a study of shared clonotypes between healthy human individuals (dated by TCRdb to between 2020 and 2021). At the level of the whole study: A few men and two women, aged 18 to 49 years, made up the cohort. Libraries were prepared and TCR repertoires were sequenced by different laboratories using diverse techniques, in order to increase sequencing depth and limit assay-specific biases. Each donor's leukapheresis produced roughly between about 0.85 and 10 billion PBMCs. For each donor, CD4 naive and CD4 memory were each given three plates, CD8 naive was given two plates, and CD8 memory was given one plate. To estimate repertoire size and how much clonotypes are shared between individuals, the study performed deep sequencing of blood TCR repertoires from roughly five healthy adults. The paper's findings and limits, for the study overall: Based on pairwise subsampling, the degree of clonotype sharing among donors was expected to be affected by sequencing depth. Clonotypes shared by all four sorted-subset donors showed higher generation probabilities than non-shared clonotypes. Incomplete sequencing was indicated by rarefaction of sorted-subset datasets, despite the large sequencing depth. Because the study included only a small number of donors, the genetic and exposure-history diversity represented was limited. Sampling was restricted to blood, and TCR repertoires in tissue are likely to differ from TCR repertoires in blood. Estimated clonotype richness was generally larger for naive than for memory subsets. When a few donors were compared, the shared fraction of clonotypes was about 5.2% for naive CD4, more than 3% for naive CD8, roughly 2.5% for memory CD4, and around 0.4% for memory CD8.

The V end gives up 0 bases and the J end 0 bases, leaving 9 bases in the junction not matched to a gene. The CDR3 goes from the cysteine to the phenylalanine over 19 residues. CDR3 DNA only is kept here, 57 bases in frame from base 1. The germline V gene (reference sequence) specifies SGHKS as CDR1 and YYEKEE as CDR2. Healthy HIV-negative adults with no recently reported acute infections or vaccinations were included as donors. Only Caucasian adults living in Nashville, Tennessee, USA were represented among the donors. CD4+ T cells were enriched by magnetic negative selection, after which naive cells were positively selected on CD45RA and the negative fraction was taken as the memory subset. Blood was obtained by leukapheresis, after which PBMCs were separated by Ficoll-Histopaque density gradient centrifugation and cryopreserved in liquid nitrogen vapor phase. Analytical flow cytometry was used to check the purity and quantity of each magnetically sorted T cell population. Genomic DNA was isolated from each sorted fraction and quantified by UV absorbance on a Nanodrop 2000c.

Using the deep immunoSEQ assay, TCR CDR3 regions were amplified from genomic DNA by multiplex PCR. Extracted genomic DNA from each cell subset was spread evenly across all wells of several immunoSEQ 96-well plates, with each plate serving as a replicate. Each replicate PCR for sorted subsets received about 220 ng genomic DNA, equal to roughly 30,000 T cell genomes. The purified libraries were quantified using a Qubit 3.0 fluorometer, sized with a Bioanalyzer 2100, and then quantified again using the KAPA Library Quantification kit. Every immunoSEQ 96-well plate was sequenced on a separate single-read 150-cycle Illumina NextSeq 550 flow cell. Regarding the original processing steps: Because only junctional sequences without quality scores were contained in the immunoSEQ output, filtering matching that applied to full-length reads could not be performed. To assign V/J genes and CDR3, sequences were annotated against IMGT germline references using PyIR, a Python wrapper for IgBLAST v1.9. Reads were filtered out if the reads had weak V/J assignments (E-value above 1e-6), no CDR3, stop codons, out-of-frame junctions, or ambiguous translated residues. V3J clonotypes were defined as sequences sharing an identical inferred V gene, J gene, and CDR3 amino acid sequence. Percentage overlap between repertoires was calculated by dividing the number of shared unique clonotypes by the size of the smaller repertoire. Three approaches were used to assess repertoire richness: RTK rarefaction, the Chao1 estimator, and Recon v2.1 estimates of unobserved clonotypes. For all TCRbeta clonotypes obtained by the gDNA method from several donors, generation probabilities were computed with OLGA. TCRdb took this table from immuneACCESS and kept in-frame rearrangements with V and J called. Such tables lack part of the clones; where checked against another copy, unresolved V genes explain under half of the gap, and the rest is unexplained. V and J calls and clone size are those listed in that table; D and trimming were worked out from the DNA. The sample table records around 1.4 million clones; just under 99% of these occur just once. Of the sample, roughly 0.35% falls within the top ten clones.

The sample consisted of naive CD4+ T cells sorted from blood. The cell subset or site label here, explained by the study, means: CD45RA+ positively selected. This receptor was obtained from a young man in good health. Recombination joined TRBV5-5 with TRBJ2-4; 10 bases in the middle match TRBD2. The nucleotide sequence reads as follows: TGTGCCAGCAGCTTGGTTGCTAGCGGGAGTTTAACAGCCAAAAACATTCAGTACTTC. Translated, it gives CASSLVASGSLTAKNIQYF.